The T cell receptor (beta chain) under discussion was sequenced for a study of neurological immune-mediated disorders. Study-wide results and caveats: Whereas HTLV-1-associated myelopathy showed the most TCR clonal expansion, multiple sclerosis showed the least, with levels below those of healthy controls.

TCRdb re-derived calls from the 5' RACE reads in MiXCR, one entry per CDR3 protein. The sample contains roughly 76,000 distinct CDR3 sequences, about 14% of which appear only once. This clonotype was seen many times. Its matching antigen is unknown. The TCR was taken from a woman aged 45-65 years in good health. Sequenced sample: PBMCs.

CDR3 in DNA: TGTGCCAGCAGCCCTTACGACAGGGGTGCAGGCTACACCTTC. Translating gives CASSPYDRGAGYTF. The chain joins TRBV5-6 to TRBJ1-2; 8 bases match TRBD1. This CDR3 comprises 14 residues. V trimming: 4 bases; J trimming: 8 bases; junction bases outside the gene matches: 10. Germline assignment: CDR1 SGHDT and CDR2 YYEEEE.